The 10 T cell receptor beta chains presented below share a single source sample, sequenced in a study of cytomegalovirus exposure and HLA in healthy donors. The PCR employed 60 Vbeta primers together with 13 Jbeta primers. The repertoire was sequenced with immunoSEQ multiplex PCR; TCRdb's copy has only in-frame clones and lacks some. Of 95,000 to 150,000 clones detected, 80% to 90% appear once; the ten largest clones hold about 3.9%. The sample was PBMCs. The receptors originated from a woman in her 40s in good health and CMV-seropositive.

In this sample, this clone turned up a few times. V gene TRBV15 combines with J gene TRBJ2-5; 9 nucleotides agree with TRBD2. The CDR3 has 18 residues. Germline trimming cut 1 base from V and 5 bases from J; bases unmatched to any gene: 14. From germline, CDR1 is LNHNV and CDR2 YYDKDF (reference sequence). As DNA, the CDR3 is TGTGCCACCAGCAGAGGACTAGCGGAGCTGGGTGGGTCGGAGACCCAGTACTTC. Translated, it gives CATSRGLAELGGSETQYF.

The V gene is TRBV7-8, the J gene TRBJ2-3; D perhaps matches TRBD2 (6 bases). Germline V lookup: CDR1 SGHVS, CDR2 FQNEAQ. The CDR3 runs to 15 residues. The V end lost 5 bases, the J end lost 0 bases, and 12 bases lay between the germline ends. DNA for the CDR3: TGTGCCAGCAGCCCGCGGAGGGCAAGCACAGATACGCAGTATTTT. The encoded protein is CASSPRRASTDTQYF.

The chain has TRBV27 and TRBJ2-1, with D unresolved. The germline V gene encodes CDR1 MNHEY and CDR2 SMNVEV (reference sequence). V gave up 0 bases and J gave up 8 bases, with 8 bases separating them. CDR3 length: 13 residues. The CDR3 sequence: CASSLSRMDEQFF. The CDR3 coding sequence is TGTGCCAGCAGTTTATCGAGAATGGATGAGCAGTTCTTC.

The chain combines TRBV5-1 with TRBJ2-7, with TRBD1 matching 7 bases. Germline V gene lookup returns CDR1 SGHRS and CDR2 YFSETQ. The CDR3 spans 14 residues. V shed 1 base and J 5 bases; nucleotides not matched to a gene: 6. The CDR3 loop reads CASSLSQTGDEQYF. CDR3 bases: TGCGCCAGCAGCTTGTCCCAAACAGGGGACGAGCAGTACTTC. The entire variable domain, with the rest obtained from reference TRBV5-1 and TRBJ2-7, is as follows: KAGVTQTPRYLIKTRGQQVTLSCSPISGHRSVSWYQQTPGQGLQFLFEYFSETQRNKGNFPGRFSGRQFSNSRSEMNVSTLELGDSALYLCASSLSQTGDEQYFGPGTRLTVT.

The rearrangement links TRBV30 to TRBJ2-1; 9 positions agree with TRBD2. Losses at the gene ends were 4 bases for V and 9 bases for J; bases not matched to a gene: 10. Germline V gene lookup returns CDR1 GTSNPN and CDR2 SVGIG (reference sequence). CDR3 length equals 14 residues. Here the CDR3 reads CAWTSCGRAIEQFF. CDR3 DNA: TGTGCCTGGACGTCCTGCGGGAGGGCGATTGAGCAGTTCTTC.

The chain carries TRBV10-2 and TRBJ2-3, with 7 nucleotides matching TRBD2. CDR3 length: 13 residues. Germline assignment: CDR1 WSHSY and CDR2 SAAADI. Unmatched junction bases numbered 4, after V lost 8 bases and J lost 2 bases. The CDR3 sequence is CASGRAYTDTQYF. The CDR3 DNA reads as TGCGCCAGCGGGAGGGCCTACACAGATACGCAGTATTTT.

The chain carries TRBV29-1 and TRBJ2-7, with TRBD1 matching 7 bases. Losses at the gene ends were 4 bases for V and 3 bases for J; bases not matched to a gene: 6. The CDR3 sequence is 13 residues long. Germline CDR1 is SQVTM and CDR2 is ANQGSEA. In nucleotides, the CDR3 is TGCAGCGTTGGACAGGGCCAATTCTACGAGCAGTACTTC. As protein: CSVGQGQFYEQYF.

The rearrangement uses TRBV27 and TRBJ2-7; D unresolved. Trimming cost V 2 bases and J 0 bases, with 5 bases left between them. The CDR3 runs 13 residues. Germline values: CDR1 MNHEY, CDR2 SMNVEV (reference sequence). CDR3 amino acids: CASSLTASYEQYF. The CDR3 coding sequence is TGTGCCAGCAGTTTAACAGCCTCCTACGAGCAGTACTTC.

This chain links TRBV19 with TRBJ1-2; TRBD1 matches at 7 bases. CDR3 length: 15 amino acids. The V segment lost 5 bases and the J segment 0 bases; nucleotides outside the gene matches: 6. Germline-derived CDR1 and CDR2 are LNHDA and SQIVND (reference sequence). CDR3 residues: CASSAYRGTNYGYTF. As DNA, the CDR3 is TGTGCCAGTAGTGCCTACAGGGGAACTAACTATGGCTACACCTTC.

The chain links TRBV4-2 to TRBJ1-2; D gene uncertain. The germline V gene encodes CDR1 LGHNA and CDR2 YNFKEQ. The V end was cut by 1 base, the J end by 0 bases, with 3 bases between. The length of the CDR3 is 13 residues. This CDR3 reads CASSQATNYGYTF. CDR3 nucleotides: TGTGCCAGCAGCCAAGCTACTAACTATGGCTACACCTTC.